The T cell receptor beta chain under discussion was sequenced for a study of vaccination and CD4 T cells after COVID-19. Sequencing of DNA taken from cultured CD4+ T cells relied on the Oncomine TCR Beta short-read assay. Investigators obtained genomic DNA by extraction from cultured CD4+ T cells. TCRdb called the PCR reads again in MiXCR, with one record for every CDR3 protein. This sample has 7,000 to 9,500 distinct CDR3 sequences, with roughly 30% found just once. Treatment denoted: approximately nine-day PBMC culture with coronavirus spike peptide pools or control peptides (ViraFEST assay). According to the study, CD4+ T cells from the unexposed donor were gathered ahead of the COVID-19 pandemic (2011-2018). This clonotype was counted a few times. Antigen unknown. Trimming removed 4 bases at V and 1 base at J, with 4 bases between. This CDR3 is built from 12 residues. Germline V gene lookup returns CDR1 LNHDA and CDR2 SQIVND (reference sequence).

The receptor's source is a human donor in good health. Sequencing was performed on CD4+ T cells from blood, cultured in vitro. The chain joins TRBV19 to TRBJ1-1, with no clear D. In nucleotides, the CDR3 is TGTGCCAGTAGTAGACAGAACACTGAAGCTTTCTTT. Its translation is CASSRQNTEAFF. Looking up the rest from reference TRBV19 and TRBJ1-1 gives the full variable domain: DGGITQSPKYLFRKEGQNVTLSCEQNLNHDAMYWYRQDPGQGLRLIYYSQIVNDFQKGDIAEGYSVSREKKESFPLTVTSAQKNPTAFYLCASSRQNTEAFFGQGTRLTVV.